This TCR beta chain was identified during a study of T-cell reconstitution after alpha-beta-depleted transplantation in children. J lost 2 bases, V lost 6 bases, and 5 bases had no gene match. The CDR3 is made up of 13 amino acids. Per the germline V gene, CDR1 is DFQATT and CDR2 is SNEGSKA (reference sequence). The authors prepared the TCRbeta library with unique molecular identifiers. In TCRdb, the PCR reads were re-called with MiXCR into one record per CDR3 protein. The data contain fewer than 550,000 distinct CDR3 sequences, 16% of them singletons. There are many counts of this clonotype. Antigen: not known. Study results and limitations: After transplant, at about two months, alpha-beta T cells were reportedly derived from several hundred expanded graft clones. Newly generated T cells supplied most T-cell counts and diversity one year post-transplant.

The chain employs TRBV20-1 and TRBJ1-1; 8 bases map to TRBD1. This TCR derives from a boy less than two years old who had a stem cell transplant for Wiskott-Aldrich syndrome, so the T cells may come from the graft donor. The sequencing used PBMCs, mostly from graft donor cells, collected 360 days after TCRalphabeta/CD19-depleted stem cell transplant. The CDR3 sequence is CSAKGQANTEAFF. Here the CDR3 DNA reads TGCAGTGCCAAGGGACAGGCCAACACTGAAGCTTTCTTT.